What follows is one T cell receptor beta chain and its context. The data were obtained in a study of blood T cell repertoires in COVID-19. Turning to the study itself: The study drew acute and convalescent COVID-19 samples from the United States, Italy and Spain. Sources were T cells, B-cell-depleted T cells, or PBMCs; the material itself was cDNA or gDNA.

Sequenced by immunoSEQ multiplex PCR; TCRdb stores in-frame clones only, minus some. This table holds roughly 180,000 clones, around 82% found once. The CDR3 loop spans 21 amino acids. Germline trimming cut 5 bases from V and 4 bases from J; bases unmatched to any gene: 16. Germline CDR1 and CDR2: SGHTA and FQGTGA. The source material was peripheral blood. This sequence joins TRBV7-3 and TRBJ2-6, with 14 nucleotides matching TRBD2. The clonotype comes from a woman older than 75 with active or convalescent COVID-19. The CDR3 reads CASSGERGLAGAYSGANVLTF. CDR3 bases: TGTGCCAGCAGCGGAGAAAGGGGACTAGCGGGAGCCTATTCCGGGGCCAACGTCCTGACTTTC.